These 9 T cell receptor beta chains were all obtained from the same sample, sequenced in a study of T cell responses to AZD1222 COVID-19 vaccine. Clones were sequenced by immunoSEQ multiplex PCR, and TCRdb holds only the in-frame ones, with some missing. The data hold roughly 150,000 clones, with 85% to 90% observed a single time. The source material was peripheral blood, sampled 28 days after the second AZD1222 dose. The receptors here all came from an adult who received the AZD1222 COVID-19 vaccine.

V gene TRBV9 combines with J gene TRBJ1-2; D is unresolved. Per germline, CDR1 SGDLS and CDR2 YYNGEE. CDR3 length: 13 residues. V lost 4 bases and J lost 3, with 10 bases in between. CDR3 in amino acids: CASSLRPDYGYTF. CDR3 coding DNA: TGTGCCAGCAGCCTCCGTCCAGACTATGGCTACACCTTC.

V is TRBV4-3 and J is TRBJ2-6; the D is unclear. V dropped 1 base and J dropped 0 bases, with 4 bases sitting between them. The CDR3 is made up of 15 amino acids. Germline CDR1 and CDR2: LGHNA and YSLEER. The CDR3 region has the DNA TGCGCCAGCAGCCAAGGAGGCTCTGGGGCCAACGTCCTGACTTTC. Its protein product is CASSQGGSGANVLTF.

In its sample, this clone was seen a few times. The genes are TRBV29-1 and TRBJ1-2; tentative D call: TRBD1 (5 bases). The length of the CDR3 is 13 residues. Per the germline V gene, CDR1 is SQVTM and CDR2 is ANQGSEA. The germline V and J ends were trimmed by 7 bases and 3 bases, with 15 bases remaining between them. This chain's CDR3 is CSAGARVDYGYTF. The CDR3 region has the DNA TGCAGCGCTGGAGCCAGGGTAGACTATGGCTACACCTTC.

The chain employs TRBV13 and TRBJ1-1, with D possibly TRBD1 on 5 matching bases. From germline, CDR1 is PRHDT and CDR2 FYEKMQ (reference sequence). Deletions cut 5 bases from V and 1 base from J, with 14 bases between. The CDR3 is made up of 15 amino acids. The CDR3 nucleotides read TGTGCCAGCAGCCCGCGGGGCCTTGGGAACACTGAAGCTTTCTTT. It translates to CASSPRGLGNTEAFF.

This sequence joins TRBV30 and TRBJ1-1; the D is unclear. The germline V gene has CDR1 GTSNPN and CDR2 SVGIG (reference sequence). V gave up 2 bases and J gave up 1 base, with 8 bases separating them. CDR3 size: 13 residues. Here the CDR3 reads CAWSRAANTEAFF. Here the CDR3 DNA reads TGTGCCTGGAGTCGGGCAGCGAACACTGAAGCTTTCTTT.

This clone has a single count. V and J are TRBV10-3 and TRBJ1-5; D gene uncertain. V was trimmed by 6 bases and J by 8 bases, leaving 14 bases between them. This CDR3 is 13 amino acids long. Germline lookup yields CDR1 ENHRY and CDR2 SYGVKD. As DNA, the CDR3 is TGTGCCATCAGAGGCGACCCCGGGGAGCCCCAGCATTTT. Encoded protein: CAIRGDPGEPQHF.

This clone was recorded once. The V gene is TRBV19, the J gene TRBJ1-1; the D gene is possibly TRBD1 (5 bases). Trimming took 3 bases from V and 5 from J, leaving 10 bases between them. Germline CDR1 reads LNHDA; CDR2 reads SQIVND (reference sequence). This CDR3 has 13 residues. The CDR3, as DNA: TGTGCCAGTAGTATCCGGGGGAGGACTGAAGCTTTCTTT. Protein: CASSIRGRTEAFF.

CDR3 coding DNA: TGCGCCAGCAGCTTAAATGGACTAGCGGGAGTAGACGAGCAGTACTTC. Encoded protein: CASSLNGLAGVDEQYF. The gene calls are TRBV5-1 and TRBJ2-7, with 13 bases matching TRBD2. Unmatched junction bases numbered 7, after V lost 2 bases and J lost 5 bases. This CDR3 comprises 16 residues. CDR1 and CDR2 from the germline V gene are SGHRS and YFSETQ.

The chain couples TRBV28 to TRBJ1-1, with D possibly being TRBD1 (5 bases). Per the germline V gene, CDR1 is MDHEN and CDR2 is SYDVKM. CDR3 length equals 12 residues. The ends were cut back, 8 bases at V and 9 bases at J, with 16 bases in the middle. The CDR3 DNA reads TGTGCCAGCTTAGGGCAGGGTGGCAAAGCTTTCTTT. This sequence encodes CASLGQGGKAFF.